What follows is one T cell receptor beta chain and its context. Its antigen remains unidentified. Within one base of it there is no much larger clone, and no base qualities were kept. Receptors were amplified or captured by the immunoSEQ multiplex PCR assay. Here the immuneACCESS table is served through TCRdb, limited to in-frame sequences with V and J called. Missing clones are a known gap in these copies; in checked studies unresolved V genes cover under half, and the rest lacks a known reason. In all, the sample holds roughly 65,000 clones, and less than 95% of those were seen once. 2.5% to 3.5% of the sample belongs to the ten largest clones. The data belong to a study of T cells after somatic rescue of genetic block (dated by TCRdb to about 2020). Notes on the research overall: What the study looked at was long-term robustness, specifically in a T-cell system that came about through somatic rescue of a genetic block in T-cell development.

V and J are truncated by 8 bases and 3 bases respectively, leaving an intervening sequence of 13 bases. From the cysteine up to the phenylalanine, the CDR3 has a length of 12 residues. Only the CDR3 part of the read is kept: 36 bases, read in frame from the first base. CDR1 and CDR2 are read off the germline V gene as SQVTM and ANQGSEA. The rearrangement joined TRBV29-1 to TRBJ1-2; possibly the D gene is TRBD1, per 5 matching bases. This clonotype was obtained from a man between 40 and 49 years old. Specimen: peripheral blood mononuclear cells (PBMCs). Here is the DNA: TGCAGCCTGGAGGAGGGGTACTATGGCTACACCTTC. Protein translation: CSLEEGYYGYTF.